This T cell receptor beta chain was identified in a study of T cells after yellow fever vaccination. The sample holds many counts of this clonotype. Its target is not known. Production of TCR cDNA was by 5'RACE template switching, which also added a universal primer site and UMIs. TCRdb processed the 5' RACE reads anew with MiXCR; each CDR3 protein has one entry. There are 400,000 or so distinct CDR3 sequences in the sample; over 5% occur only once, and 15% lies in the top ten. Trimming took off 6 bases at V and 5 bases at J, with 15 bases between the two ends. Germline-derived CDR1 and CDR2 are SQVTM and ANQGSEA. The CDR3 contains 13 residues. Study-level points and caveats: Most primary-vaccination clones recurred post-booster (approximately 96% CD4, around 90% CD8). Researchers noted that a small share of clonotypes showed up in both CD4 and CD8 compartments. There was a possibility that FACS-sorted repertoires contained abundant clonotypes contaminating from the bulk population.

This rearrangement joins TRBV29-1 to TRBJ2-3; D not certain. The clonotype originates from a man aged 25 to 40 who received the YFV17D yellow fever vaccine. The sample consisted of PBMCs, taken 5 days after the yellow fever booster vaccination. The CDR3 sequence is CSVRGRAIDTQYF. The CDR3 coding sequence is TGCAGCGTGCGAGGCCGGGCAATAGATACGCAGTATTTT.